This T cell receptor (beta chain) was recorded in a study of radiotherapy plus CTLA-4 blockade in lung cancer. The method was immunoSEQ multiplex PCR; TCRdb's version includes in-frame clones alone and lacks a portion of them. Altogether some 71,000 clones are present, around 76% being singletons, with the ten largest covering around a sixth. The CDR3 sequence is 16 residues long. Trimming took 4 bases from V and 1 from J, leaving 18 bases between them. Germline assignment: CDR1 SGHRS and CDR2 YFSETQ. Study outcomes and limitations: Blood saw expansion of tumor-derived TCR clones after radiotherapy plus ipilimumab. Among reported predictors of response, early blood T cell clone dynamics with interferon-beta performed best.

As to this clone: The antigen remains undetermined.

The sequencing used peripheral blood, collected from a patient treated with radiotherapy plus ipilimumab. The rearrangement joins TRBV5-1 to TRBJ2-7; D is possibly TRBD1 (6 bases). The TCR sequence derives from a human donor with non-small cell lung cancer whose response to radiotherapy plus ipilimumab could not be evaluated. Some clones in this sample may be carry-over from other donors' samples. This CDR3 is CASSPRAQGSSYEQYF. CDR3 nucleotide sequence: TGCGCCAGCAGCCCGAGGGCACAGGGTTCGTCCTACGAGCAGTACTTC.